This is a list of T cell receptor beta chains from one sample in a study of cytomegalovirus exposure and HLA in healthy donors. The table came from immunoSEQ multiplex PCR; TCRdb's copy has only in-frame clones and leaves some out. The sample holds around 160,000 clones. Sequenced input: PBMCs. These receptors all come from a woman in her forties or fifties in good health and CMV-seronegative. Each CDR3 is given without its conserved first and last residue. The order of the fields is CDR3 protein, V gene.

ASSLGGVRARNEQF	TRBV19
ASSMESSGGYGYT	TRBV19
ASSRETVHNSPLH	TRBV28
AWSRSGEKLF	TRBV30
ASSLGPPGHRVSYEQY	TRBV5-8
ASTLGTGSEKLF	TRBV7-2
ASSLSVRGGETQY	TRBV7-2
ASTRDFQETQY	TRBV6-5
ASSLSVPSRYTQY	TRBV27
ASSGLAGRVTYEQY	TRBV28
ASSLLRSPLH	TRBV28
AWKQGVFNEQF	TRBV30
ASSLESQGNTIY	TRBV5-1
ASSWEDSYGYT	TRBV5-1
ASSIRGNNEQY	TRBV19
ASRLAGGYT	TRBV28
ASSLAAYEQY	TRBV7-9
TSTWDWGDTQY	TRBV1